This T cell receptor (beta chain) was identified in a study of graft-versus-host responses after intestinal transplantation. Study-level findings and limits: In recipient marrow, GvH clones were found, and some appeared first in ileum or blood.

The assay was immunoSEQ multiplex PCR, and TCRdb's table has in-frame clones only and misses some. The sample shows tens of thousands of clones, around 90% of them seen only once. This clone was recorded a few times. Its cognate antigen is unknown. Germline CDR1 and CDR2: SGHDT and YYEEEE. The V end lost 1 base, the J end lost 0 bases, and 10 bases lay between the germline ends. The CDR3 consists of 16 residues. The sequence was obtained from a human donor who was the organ donor for an intestinal transplant. The rearrangement uses TRBV5-6 and TRBJ1-4; maybe TRBD1 (5 bases). This sample comprised unstimulated CD4+ T cells sorted from spleen or lymph node cells, obtained before transplant. DNA for the CDR3: TGTGCCAGCAGCTTGTGGACCAGGGCAACTAATGAAAAACTGTTTTTT. Its protein is CASSLWTRATNEKLFF. Filled out from reference TRBV5-6 and TRBJ1-4, the complete variable domain reads DAGVTQSPTHLIKTRGQQVTLRCSPKSGHDTVSWYQQALGQGPQFIFQYYEEEERQRGNFPDRFSGHQFPNYSSELNVNALLLGDSALYLCASSLWTRATNEKLFFGSGTQLSVL.